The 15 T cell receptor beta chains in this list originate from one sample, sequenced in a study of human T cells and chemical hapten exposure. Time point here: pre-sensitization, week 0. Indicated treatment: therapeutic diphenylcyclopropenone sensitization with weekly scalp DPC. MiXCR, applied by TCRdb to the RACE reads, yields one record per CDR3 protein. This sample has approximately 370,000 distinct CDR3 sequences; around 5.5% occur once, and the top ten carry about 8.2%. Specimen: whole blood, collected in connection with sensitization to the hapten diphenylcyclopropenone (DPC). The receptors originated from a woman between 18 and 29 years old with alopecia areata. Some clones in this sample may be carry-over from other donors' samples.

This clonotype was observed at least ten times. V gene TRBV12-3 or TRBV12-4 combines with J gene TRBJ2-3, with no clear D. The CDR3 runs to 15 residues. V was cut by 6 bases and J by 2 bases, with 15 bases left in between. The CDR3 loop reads CASSLLAGSTDTQYF. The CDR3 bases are TGTGCCAGCAGCTTACTTGCAGGATCCACAGATACGCAGTATTTT.

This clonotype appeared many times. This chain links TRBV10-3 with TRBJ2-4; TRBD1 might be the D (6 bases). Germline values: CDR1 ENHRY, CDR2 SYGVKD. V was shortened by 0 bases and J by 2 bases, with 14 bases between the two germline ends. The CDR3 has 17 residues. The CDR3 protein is CAISESVFQGPKNIQYF. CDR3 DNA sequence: TGTGCCATCAGTGAGTCAGTTTTCCAGGGGCCCAAAAACATTCAGTACTTC.

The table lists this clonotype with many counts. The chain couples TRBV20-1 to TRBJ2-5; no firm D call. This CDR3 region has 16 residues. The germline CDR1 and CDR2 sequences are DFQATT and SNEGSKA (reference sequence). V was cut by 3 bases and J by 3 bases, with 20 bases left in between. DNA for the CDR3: TGCAGTGCTAGCTCCCCATGGGAACATCCAAAAGAGACCCAGTACTTC. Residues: CSASSPWEHPKETQYF.

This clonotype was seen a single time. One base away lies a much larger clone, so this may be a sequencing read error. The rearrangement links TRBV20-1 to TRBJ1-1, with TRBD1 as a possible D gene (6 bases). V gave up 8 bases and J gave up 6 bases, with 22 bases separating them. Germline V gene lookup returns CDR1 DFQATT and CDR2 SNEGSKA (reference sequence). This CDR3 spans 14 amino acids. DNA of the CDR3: TGCAGTTCTCCAACAACAGGGTGGGGGCCTGAAGCTTTCTTT. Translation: CSSPTTGWGPEAFF.

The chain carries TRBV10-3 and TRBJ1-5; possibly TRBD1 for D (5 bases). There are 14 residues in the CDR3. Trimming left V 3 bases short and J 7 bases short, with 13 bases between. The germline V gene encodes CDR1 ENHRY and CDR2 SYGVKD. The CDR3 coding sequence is TGTGCCATCAGTGAATCAATGGGGGAACAGCCCCAGCATTTT. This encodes CAISESMGEQPQHF.

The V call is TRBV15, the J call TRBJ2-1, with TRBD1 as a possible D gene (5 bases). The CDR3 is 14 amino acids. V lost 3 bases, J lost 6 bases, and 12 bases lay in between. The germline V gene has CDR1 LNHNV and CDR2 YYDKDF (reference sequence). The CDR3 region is CATSRDSGFNEQFF. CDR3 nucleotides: TGTGCCACCAGCAGGGATTCAGGGTTCAATGAGCAGTTCTTC.

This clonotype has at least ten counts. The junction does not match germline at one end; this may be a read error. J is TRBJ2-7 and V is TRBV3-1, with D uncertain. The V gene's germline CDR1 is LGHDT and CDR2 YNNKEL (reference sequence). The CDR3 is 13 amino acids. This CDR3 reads CASSQLTSYGQYF. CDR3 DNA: TGTGCCAGCAGCCAATTAACCTCTTACGGGCAGTACTTC.

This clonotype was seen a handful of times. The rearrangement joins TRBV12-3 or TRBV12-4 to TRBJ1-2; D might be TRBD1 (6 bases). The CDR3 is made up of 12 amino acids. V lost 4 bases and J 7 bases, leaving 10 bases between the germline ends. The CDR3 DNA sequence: TGTGCCAGCAGTTACGGGGGCGGTGGCTACACCTTC. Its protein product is CASSYGGGGYTF.

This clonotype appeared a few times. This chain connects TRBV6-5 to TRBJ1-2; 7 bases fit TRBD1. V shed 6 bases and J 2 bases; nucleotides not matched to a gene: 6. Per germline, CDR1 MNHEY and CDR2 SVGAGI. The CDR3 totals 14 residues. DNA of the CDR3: TGTGCCAGCAGCCGAGGGGGCAGGAACTATGGCTACACCTTC. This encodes CASSRGGRNYGYTF.

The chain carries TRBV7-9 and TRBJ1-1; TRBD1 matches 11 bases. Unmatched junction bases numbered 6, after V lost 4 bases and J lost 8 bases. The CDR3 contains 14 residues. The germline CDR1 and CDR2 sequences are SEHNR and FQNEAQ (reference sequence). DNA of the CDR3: TGTGCCAGCAGCTCTGGGACAGGGGGAGAAGAAGCTTTCTTT. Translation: CASSSGTGGEEAFF.

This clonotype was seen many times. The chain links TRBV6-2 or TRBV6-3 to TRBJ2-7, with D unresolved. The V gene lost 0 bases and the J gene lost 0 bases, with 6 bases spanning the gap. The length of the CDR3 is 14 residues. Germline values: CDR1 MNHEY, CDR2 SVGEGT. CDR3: CASSYSPNSYEQYF. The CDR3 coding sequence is TGTGCCAGCAGTTACTCGCCCAACTCCTACGAGCAGTACTTC.

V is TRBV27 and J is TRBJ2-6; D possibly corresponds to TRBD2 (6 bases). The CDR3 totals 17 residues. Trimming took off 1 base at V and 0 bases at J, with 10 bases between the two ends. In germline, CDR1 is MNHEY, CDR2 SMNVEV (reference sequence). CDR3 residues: CASSLYSGGSGANVLTF. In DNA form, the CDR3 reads TGTGCCAGCAGTTTATATAGCGGCGGCTCTGGGGCCAACGTCCTGACTTTC.

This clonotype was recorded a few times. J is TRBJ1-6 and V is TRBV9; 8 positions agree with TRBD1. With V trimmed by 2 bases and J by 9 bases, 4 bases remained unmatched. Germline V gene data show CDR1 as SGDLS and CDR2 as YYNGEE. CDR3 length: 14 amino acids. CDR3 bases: TGTGCCAGCAGCGTTACCGGGACAGGTTCACCCCTCCACTTT. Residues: CASSVTGTGSPLHF.

The CDR3 nucleotides read TGTGCCAGCAGTTACAGGGGACAGGGAGGGGAAAAACTGTTTTTT. This gives the protein CASSYRGQGGEKLFF. The chain has TRBV6-6 and TRBJ1-4, with 9 bases identical to TRBD1. V shed 2 bases and J 8 bases; nucleotides not matched to a gene: 6. Germline V gene sequence: CDR1 MNHNY, CDR2 SVGAGI (reference sequence). The CDR3 has 15 residues.

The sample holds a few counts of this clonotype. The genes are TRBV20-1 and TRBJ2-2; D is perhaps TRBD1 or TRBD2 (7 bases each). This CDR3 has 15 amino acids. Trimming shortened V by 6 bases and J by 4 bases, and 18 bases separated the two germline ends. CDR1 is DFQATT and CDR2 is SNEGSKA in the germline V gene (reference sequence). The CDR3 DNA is TGCAGTGCCGAGCAAGGGGGCGGGGGCACCGGGGAGCTGTTTTTT. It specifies CSAEQGGGGTGELFF.